Each of the 26 T cell receptor beta chains below was sequenced from the same sample in a study of blood T cell repertoires in COVID-19. Only in-frame clones appear in the TCRdb table, and some are missing; sequencing was by immunoSEQ multiplex PCR. The table records under 350,000 clones, approximately 85% of them present only once. Sequenced sample: peripheral blood. The receptors shown here come from a human donor in a cohort sampled during active COVID-19.

The V call is TRBV7-9, the J call TRBJ2-3; D gene uncertain. With 5 bases removed from V and 0 bases from J, the gap between germline ends came to 15 bases. The CDR3 spans 16 residues. CDR1 and CDR2 from the germline V gene are SEHNR and FQNEAQ (reference sequence). Written as DNA, the CDR3 is TGTGCCAGCAGCATAGAGTTGGCGGCTAGCACAGATACGCAGTATTTT. It yields the protein CASSIELAASTDTQYF.

CDR3 sequence (DNA): TGTGCCAGCAGCTCTCAGGGAAACACCATATATTTT. Protein sequence: CASSSQGNTIYF. The chain has TRBV7-9 and TRBJ1-3; D is unclear. Trimming left V 4 bases short and J 4 bases short, with 5 bases between. Germline CDR1 is SEHNR and CDR2 is FQNEAQ (reference sequence). The CDR3 sequence is 12 residues long.

The chain recombines TRBV19 with TRBJ1-3; TRBD1 matches at 10 bases. The CDR3 has 13 amino acids. The V segment lost 3 bases and the J segment 8 bases; nucleotides outside the gene matches: 1. Germline values: CDR1 LNHDA, CDR2 SQIVND (reference sequence). The CDR3 DNA is TGTGCCAGTAGTATCGGACAGGGGGACACCATATATTTT. Amino acid sequence: CASSIGQGDTIYF.

The gene calls are TRBV6-1 and TRBJ2-3; 7 bases fit TRBD1. Germline V gene lookup returns CDR1 MNHNS and CDR2 SASEGT. The CDR3 is made up of 15 amino acids. J was trimmed by 2 bases and V by 1 base; bases with no gene match: 3. The CDR3 nucleotides read TGTGCCAGCAGTGAAGGTGACAGGGTCACAGATACGCAGTATTTT. Amino acids: CASSEGDRVTDTQYF.

This sequence joins TRBV5-5 and TRBJ2-4, with D tentatively TRBD1 (6 bases). Trimming removed 1 base at V and 1 base at J, with 18 bases between. The germline V gene encodes CDR1 SGHKS and CDR2 YYEKEE (reference sequence). The CDR3 is 18 residues long. In DNA, the CDR3 is TGTGCCAGCAGCTTGCGTGGGACAAACCAAGGGGCCAAAAACATTCAGTACTTC. This encodes CASSLRGTNQGAKNIQYF.

This clone was seen once. V gene TRBV18 combines with J gene TRBJ1-5; possible D gene TRBD1, 6 bases. Germline V gene sequence: CDR1 KGHSH, CDR2 LQKENI. The germline V and J ends were trimmed by 2 bases and 0 bases, with 8 bases remaining between them. The length of the CDR3 is 15 residues. The CDR3 region is CASSPGTLSNQPQHF. The CDR3 DNA sequence: TGTGCCAGCTCACCAGGGACACTTAGCAATCAGCCCCAGCATTTT.

The rearrangement joins TRBV5-8 to TRBJ2-7; tentatively, D is TRBD1 (6 bases). CDR1 is SGHTS and CDR2 is YDEGEE in the germline V gene. V lost 4 bases and J 3 bases, leaving 8 bases between the germline ends. CDR3 length equals 12 residues. In DNA form, the CDR3 reads TGTGCCAGCAGCGTGGACAGCTACGAGCAGTACTTC. As protein: CASSVDSYEQYF.

This sequence joins TRBV19 and TRBJ1-2; 8 positions match TRBD1. The V and J ends lost 5 bases and 5 bases, in that order; junction bases with no gene match: 10. CDR1 is LNHDA, CDR2 SQIVND, per germline (reference sequence). CDR3 length: 15 amino acids. Here the CDR3 reads CASSARQGQWYGYTF. The CDR3 region has the DNA TGTGCCAGTAGTGCCCGACAGGGGCAATGGTATGGCTACACCTTC.

The genes are TRBV5-5 and TRBJ1-5, with a possible D match to TRBD1 (6 bases). The CDR3 loop spans 15 amino acids. CDR1 and CDR2 (germline): SGHKS, YYEKEE (reference sequence). Trimming shortened V by 2 bases and J by 2 bases, and 11 bases separated the two germline ends. The CDR3 region has the DNA TGTGCCAGCAGCTTTCGACAGGATCGCAATCAGCCCCAGCATTTT. Its protein product is CASSFRQDRNQPQHF.

This clone was picked up a small number of times. The chain employs TRBV12-3 or TRBV12-4 and TRBJ1-5, with 7 bases identical to TRBD1. The CDR3 contains 13 residues. The trim removed 5 bases at V and 7 bases at J, leaving 5 bases unmatched. CDR3 sequence reads: CASSRGQRQPQHF. CDR3 nucleotide sequence: TGTGCCAGCAGTAGGGGACAGAGGCAGCCCCAGCATTTT.

This rearrangement joins TRBV24-1 to TRBJ2-1; a possible D gene is TRBD2 (5 bases). The CDR3 totals 12 residues. The ends were cut back, 1 base at V and 10 bases at J, with 7 bases in the middle. Germline CDR1 reads KGHDR; CDR2 reads SFDVKD. CDR3 DNA: TGTGCCACCAGTGATTTTAGGGAGGAGCAGTTCTTC. This translates into CATSDFREEQFF.

The rearrangement joins TRBV5-5 to TRBJ1-2; D is unclear. The length of the CDR3 is 15 residues. CDR1 and CDR2 (germline): SGHKS, YYEKEE (reference sequence). With 0 bases removed from V and 8 bases from J, the gap between germline ends came to 17 bases. CDR3 loop: CASSLAADRGRGYTF. The CDR3 DNA sequence: TGTGCCAGCAGCTTGGCCGCGGACCGCGGGCGAGGCTACACCTTC.

This clone appeared a single time. V is TRBV4-1 and J is TRBJ1-5; 7 positions match TRBD1. With V trimmed by 0 bases and J by 4 bases, 9 bases remained unmatched. CDR1 is MGHRA and CDR2 is YSYEKL in the germline V gene. The CDR3 is 17 residues long. In DNA form, the CDR3 reads TGCGCCAGCAGCCAAGAAGCGGCAGGGGGAACGAATCAGCCCCAGCATTTT. Protein: CASSQEAAGGTNQPQHF.

In the case of this clone: Other DNA sequences of this sample code for an identical CDR3. The chain carries TRBV3-1 (or the pseudogene TRBV3-2) and TRBJ2-7; D is uncertain. Germline values: CDR1 LGHDT, CDR2 YNNKEL (reference sequence). Trimming removed 1 base from V and 5 bases from J, with 3 bases in between. This CDR3 is 11 amino acids long. Written as DNA, the CDR3 is TGTGCCAGCAGCCAAGGCGACGAGCAGTACTTC. Encoded protein: CASSQGDEQYF.

The chain has TRBV27 and TRBJ2-6, with D possibly being TRBD2 (5 bases). The CDR3 has 15 amino acids. CDR1 and CDR2 from the germline V gene are MNHEY and SMNVEV (reference sequence). V lost 7 bases to trimming and J lost 0 bases, with 10 bases between them. The CDR3: CASIRTFSGANVLTF. The CDR3, as DNA: TGTGCCAGCATACGGACTTTCTCTGGGGCCAACGTCCTGACTTTC.

This clone has just a few counts. The rearrangement joins TRBV25-1 to TRBJ1-2; D gene unclear. CDR3 length: 12 amino acids. In germline, CDR1 is MGHDK, CDR2 SYGVNS. Trimming took off 4 bases at V and 2 bases at J, with 5 bases between the two ends. The CDR3 region is CASSVTNYGYTF. As DNA, the CDR3 is TGTGCCAGCAGTGTAACAAACTATGGCTACACCTTC.

The chain combines TRBV7-9 with TRBJ1-2; TRBD1 aligns across 8 bases. After removal of 5 bases from V and 1 base from J, the junction contained 6 bases not matched to a gene. Germline values: CDR1 SEHNR, CDR2 FQNEAQ (reference sequence). CDR3 size: 15 residues. CDR3 in amino acids: CASSDRTGFNYGYTF. The CDR3 bases are TGTGCCAGCAGCGACCGGACAGGGTTTAACTATGGCTACACCTTC.

This clone has only a few counts. The chain combines TRBV10-2 with TRBJ1-1, with 9 nucleotides matching TRBD1. The germline CDR1 and CDR2 sequences are WSHSY and SAAADI. The CDR3 runs to 16 residues. Trimming cost V 6 bases and J 1 base; bases outside gene matches: 9. This CDR3 reads CASRGTGGRPNTEAFF. The CDR3 nucleotides are TGCGCCAGCAGAGGTACAGGGGGCAGACCGAACACTGAAGCTTTCTTT.

The CDR3 region is CATSDFRQGSGYTF. The CDR3 region has the DNA TGTGCCACCAGTGATTTTCGGCAGGGCTCGGGCTACACCTTC. The chain combines TRBV24-1 with TRBJ1-2; D perhaps matches TRBD1 (5 bases). The germline V gene has CDR1 KGHDR and CDR2 SFDVKD. This CDR3 has 14 amino acids. V was trimmed by 1 base and J by 8 bases, leaving 13 bases between them.

The rearrangement uses TRBV3-1 (or the pseudogene TRBV3-2) and TRBJ1-3; 10 nucleotides line up with TRBD1. From germline, CDR1 is LGHDT and CDR2 YNNKEL (reference sequence). This CDR3 has 15 residues. J gave up 7 bases and V 7 bases, and 10 bases lay outside the gene matches. CDR3 sequence: CASTSTGTGANTIYF. In nucleotides, the CDR3 is TGTGCCAGCACCTCAACCGGGACAGGGGCTAACACCATATATTTT.

This chain joins TRBV5-4 and TRBJ2-1, with TRBD2 matching over 8 bases. The CDR3 length is 17 residues. The J segment lost 9 bases and the V segment lost 6 bases, leaving 20 bases of the junction unmatched. Germline V gene sequence: CDR1 SGHNT, CDR2 YYREEE (reference sequence). CDR3 loop: CASNPPPGTRVGGEQFF. The DNA of the CDR3 is TGTGCCAGCAACCCCCCACCCGGGACTAGAGTTGGAGGTGAGCAGTTCTTC. The variable domain in full, completed from reference TRBV5-4 and TRBJ2-1, reads ETGVTQSPTHLIKTRGQQVTLRCSSQSGHNTVSWYQQALGQGPQFIFQYYREEENGRGNFPPRFSGLQFPNYSSELNVNALELDDSALYLCASNPPPGTRVGGEQFFGPGTRLTVL.

V is TRBV6-5 and J is TRBJ2-7, with 7 nucleotides matching TRBD1. The CDR3 runs 16 residues. The V gene's germline CDR1 is MNHEY and CDR2 SVGAGI. V lost 0 bases and J lost 0; bases outside the gene matches: 5. This CDR3 is CASSYSQGSYSYEQYF. The CDR3 DNA sequence: TGTGCCAGCAGTTACTCACAGGGGTCATACTCCTACGAGCAGTACTTC.

The J gene is TRBJ2-7, the V gene TRBV6-1, with D hard to call. Trimming took off 2 bases at V and 1 base at J, with 18 bases between the two ends. Germline lookup yields CDR1 MNHNS and CDR2 SASEGT. The CDR3 is 17 residues long. CDR3 nucleotides: TGTGCCAGCAGTGAATTTTGGTCGGGTGAAATTTCCTACGAGCAGTACTTC. Encoded protein: CASSEFWSGEISYEQYF.

The chain couples TRBV30 to TRBJ2-6; tentative D call: TRBD1 (5 bases). CDR3 length: 13 amino acids. Germline V gene lookup returns CDR1 GTSNPN and CDR2 SVGIG (reference sequence). Trimming removed 6 bases at V and 1 base at J, with 7 bases between. CDR3 protein: CACDSSGANVLTF. The CDR3 DNA sequence: TGTGCCTGTGACAGTTCTGGGGCCAACGTCCTGACTTTC.

The V gene is TRBV19, the J gene TRBJ2-7; possibly TRBD1 for D (5 bases). The ends were cut back, 5 bases at V and 2 bases at J, with 10 bases in the middle. CDR1 and CDR2 (germline): LNHDA, SQIVND (reference sequence). The CDR3 runs to 13 residues. The CDR3: CASSVTGTYEQYF. CDR3 DNA: TGTGCCAGTAGTGTAACAGGAACCTACGAGCAGTACTTC.

CDR3 bases: TGTGCCACCAGTGATCGTCAGGGGTTCCCCGGGGAGCTGTTTTTT. This translates into CATSDRQGFPGELFF. The genes are TRBV24-1 and TRBJ2-2, with D possibly being TRBD1 (6 bases). Looked up from germline, CDR1 is KGHDR and CDR2 is SFDVKD. CDR3 length: 15 amino acids. Trimming took off 3 bases at V and 6 bases at J, with 13 bases between the two ends.